A single sample is the source of the 17 T cell receptor beta chains below, sequenced in a study of T cell changes during pregnancy in multiple sclerosis. This table comes from immunoSEQ multiplex PCR, and its TCRdb copy is limited to in-frame clones, with some not included. The data hold roughly 11,000 clones, with about 80% observed a single time. This sample comprised CD8+ T cells from peripheral blood mononuclear cells, obtained after pregnancy. The receptor set was obtained from a female donor in good health, enrolled as a control in a pregnancy study.

This clone appeared once. The chain recombines TRBV4-1 with TRBJ2-2; tentatively, D is TRBD2 (5 bases). This CDR3 contains 15 residues. Germline lookup yields CDR1 MGHRA and CDR2 YSYEKL. The V and J ends lost 3 bases and 9 bases respectively, with 17 bases between them. The CDR3 loop reads CASSHNTGSIRELFF. In DNA, the CDR3 is TGCGCCAGCAGCCATAACACGGGGTCAATCCGGGAGCTGTTTTTT.

The chain couples TRBV2 to TRBJ2-7; a weak D match, TRBD2 (6 bases). Trimming cost V 8 bases and J 4 bases, with 12 bases left between them. This CDR3 comprises 12 residues. Germline-derived CDR1 and CDR2 are SNHLY and FYNNEI. The CDR3 sequence is CASGTDPYEQYF. Written as DNA, the CDR3 is TGTGCCAGCGGGACTGACCCTTACGAGCAGTACTTC.

The V gene is TRBV7-8, the J gene TRBJ1-1, with D unclear. This CDR3 has 16 residues. Trimming stripped 5 bases from V and 6 bases from J, with 22 bases between. Germline CDR1 and CDR2: SGHVS and FQNEAQ. CDR3 residues: CASSPNRLRVVPEAFF. For the CDR3, the DNA is TGTGCCAGCAGCCCGAACAGACTGAGGGTAGTGCCTGAAGCTTTCTTT.

This chain's CDR3 is CATTSLAGLYNEQFF. DNA for the CDR3: TGTGCCACAACTTCACTAGCGGGACTCTACAATGAGCAGTTCTTC. This chain connects TRBV19 to TRBJ2-1; 10 nucleotides line up with TRBD2. Germline CDR1 LNHDA, CDR2 SQIVND (reference sequence). V shed 10 bases, J shed 3 bases, and the junction held 9 bases outside the gene matches. This CDR3 is 15 amino acids long.

J is TRBJ2-3 and V is TRBV6-1; D might be TRBD2 (5 bases). Germline values: CDR1 MNHNS, CDR2 SASEGT. CDR3 length: 15 amino acids. Trimming left V 1 base short and J 4 bases short, with 12 bases between. The CDR3 loop is CASSEDGGGPDTQYF. For the CDR3, the DNA is TGTGCCAGCAGTGAAGACGGAGGCGGACCAGATACGCAGTATTTT.

V gene TRBV19 combines with J gene TRBJ1-5; 9 nucleotides line up with TRBD1. CDR1 is LNHDA, CDR2 SQIVND, per germline (reference sequence). The CDR3 is 15 residues long. The junction had 10 bases not matched to a gene; V was cut back by 7 bases and J by 6 bases. The CDR3: CASTHAGTGSQPQHF. The CDR3 DNA sequence: TGTGCCAGTACCCATGCGGGGACAGGGAGTCAGCCCCAGCATTTT.

The genes are TRBV7-9 and TRBJ2-7; 12 bases are a match to TRBD2. The CDR3 covers 14 residues. The J segment lost 3 bases and the V segment lost 6 bases, leaving 3 bases of the junction unmatched. Per germline, CDR1 SEHNR and CDR2 FQNEAQ (reference sequence). The CDR3 is CASRTSGGSYEQYF. The DNA for the CDR3 is TGTGCCAGCAGGACTAGCGGGGGTAGCTACGAGCAGTACTTC.

The chain employs TRBV4-2 and TRBJ1-1; D might be TRBD1 (5 bases). The germline V gene has CDR1 LGHNA and CDR2 YNFKEQ. This CDR3 is built from 16 residues. Trimming pared 3 bases from V and 7 bases from J, leaving 21 bases between. The CDR3 region has the DNA TGTGCCAGCAGCCAGGGAGGGGCCGTGGCGACCTATGAAGCTTTCTTT. As protein: CASSQGGAVATYEAFF.

The chain is built from TRBV15 and TRBJ2-3; tentative D call: TRBD2 (6 bases). Germline loops: CDR1 LNHNV, CDR2 YYDKDF (reference sequence). CDR3 length: 16 residues. Trimming took off 3 bases at V and 5 bases at J, with 18 bases between the two ends. DNA of the CDR3: TGTGCCACCAGCAGGACAATTTCGCGGGGACTAGATACGCAGTATTTT. Translated, it gives CATSRTISRGLDTQYF.

J is TRBJ2-3 and V is TRBV4-2; 9 bases match TRBD2. The ends lost 3 bases at V and 4 bases at J; junction bases unmatched: 5. CDR1 and CDR2 from the germline V gene are LGHNA and YNFKEQ. The CDR3 consists of 15 residues. The DNA of the CDR3 is TGTGCCAGCAGCCAGGCTAGCGGGGCTGCAGATACGCAGTATTTT. It codes for CASSQASGAADTQYF.

The gene calls are TRBV9 and TRBJ2-1, with 12 nucleotides matching TRBD2. Germline V gene lookup returns CDR1 SGDLS and CDR2 YYNGEE. The CDR3 is 18 residues long. V lost 4 bases and J lost 4; bases outside the gene matches: 12. CDR3 sequence reads: CASSPKDRLAGVYNEQFF. DNA of the CDR3: TGTGCCAGCAGCCCCAAGGATCGACTAGCGGGGGTGTACAATGAGCAGTTCTTC.

The rearrangement joins TRBV7-8 to TRBJ2-5, with D unclear. The CDR3 contains 14 residues. The V gene's germline CDR1 is SGHVS and CDR2 FQNEAQ. The V end was cut by 5 bases, the J end by 0 bases, with 10 bases between. The CDR3 sequence: CASSHSSDQETQYF. The DNA for the CDR3 is TGTGCCAGCAGCCACTCCAGCGACCAAGAGACCCAGTACTTC.

By share, this clone ranks as medium-sized. Other DNA sequences in the same sample also yield this CDR3. The chain joins TRBV4-2 to TRBJ2-5, with 8 bases identical to TRBD2. V lost 0 bases to trimming and J lost 1 base; unmatched junction nucleotides: 1. Germline V gene sequence: CDR1 LGHNA, CDR2 YNFKEQ. The CDR3 length is 15 residues. CDR3 protein: CASSQDRGGQETQYF. The CDR3 bases are TGTGCCAGCAGCCAAGATCGGGGGGGCCAAGAGACCCAGTACTTC.

This clone was detected a few times. It differs at one base from a far larger clone, so likely a read error. The chain carries TRBV4-2 and TRBJ2-7, with D possibly TRBD1 on 5 matching bases. V shed 0 bases and J shed 7 bases, with 10 bases lying between them. Germline CDR1 and CDR2: LGHNA and YNFKEQ. This CDR3 spans 13 amino acids. CDR3 protein: CASSQDPGWEQYF. CDR3 nucleotides: TGTGCCAGCAGCCAAGATCCAGGGTGGGAGCAGTACTTC.

The chain carries TRBV27 and TRBJ2-5, with D unresolved. Trimming cost V 0 bases and J 5 bases, with 7 bases left between them. From germline, CDR1 is MNHEY and CDR2 SMNVEV (reference sequence). The CDR3 loop spans 13 amino acids. The CDR3 coding sequence is TGTGCCAGCAGTTTATCGTGGCTTGAGACCCAGTACTTC. Translation gives CASSLSWLETQYF.

The chain joins TRBV2 to TRBJ2-7; 10 bases fit TRBD1. The CDR3 spans 15 residues. Germline trimming cut 4 bases from V and 1 base from J; bases unmatched to any gene: 4. CDR1 and CDR2 from the germline V gene are SNHLY and FYNNEI. The CDR3 DNA reads as TGTGCCAGCAGTGGATGGGACAGGGGTTCCTACGAGCAGTACTTC. It codes for CASSGWDRGSYEQYF.

The rearrangement links TRBV18 to TRBJ2-5; no firm D call. Trimming removed 3 bases at V and 5 bases at J, with 7 bases between. Germline V gives CDR1 KGHSH, CDR2 LQKENI. The CDR3 is made up of 12 amino acids. The CDR3 DNA follows: TGTGCCAGCTCACCGGGCAGGGAGACCCAGTACTTC. Protein product: CASSPGRETQYF.